This paragraph covers one T cell receptor (beta chain) sequence. The entry originates in a study of T cells in Graves' hyperthyroidism and ophthalmopathy. TCR beta CDR3 regions were amplified from RNA transcripts. HTBI primers were employed in a first-round RT-PCR of the TCR CDR3. One entry per CDR3 protein results from TCRdb running MiXCR on the multiplex PCR reads. This sample has about 600,000 distinct CDR3 sequences, with approximately 15% found just once. V was pared by 2 bases and J by 8 bases, with 14 bases of the junction left unmatched. The CDR3 is 18 amino acids. Germline assignment: CDR1 MNHEY and CDR2 SVGAGI.

The receptor was derived from a woman younger than 35 with Graves' ophthalmopathy. The rearrangement links TRBV6-5 to TRBJ1-6; 8 positions match TRBD1. Sample: blood. The CDR3 loop is CASSYGDQGALIDSPLHF. CDR3 in DNA: TGTGCCAGCAGTTACGGAGACCAGGGGGCACTGATCGATTCACCCCTCCACTTT.